One sample yielded the 7 T cell receptor beta chains listed below, sequenced in a study of identical twins. TCRdb reprocessed the 5' RACE reads via MiXCR and lists one record per CDR3 protein. This table holds some 730,000 distinct CDR3 sequences, about 20% found once. The sample was also linked to a second study, of T cells expressing NK-cell markers.

Material: PBMCs. These receptors came from a woman aged 18-35 years in good health.

This clonotype has just a few counts. The chain joins TRBV12-3 or TRBV12-4 to TRBJ1-2; 8 bases match TRBD1. V dropped 7 bases and J dropped 7; count of bases not matched to a gene: 8. There are 13 residues in the CDR3. The CDR3, as DNA: TGTGCCAGCAACCTATTCGACAGGGGTGGCTACACCTTC. Translating it yields CASNLFDRGGYTF.

The genes are TRBV10-3 and TRBJ1-2; D unresolved. This CDR3 region has 14 residues. Germline V lookup: CDR1 ENHRY, CDR2 SYGVKD. The V end lost 7 bases, the J end lost 10 bases, and 22 bases lay between the germline ends. For the CDR3, the DNA is TGTGCCATCAAGGCCCATACGGGAGCCCACCTCTACACCTTC. It codes for CAIKAHTGAHLYTF.

This clonotype was counted a few times. Mismatch with germline at one junction end may stem from a read error. This chain joins TRBV10-1 and TRBJ2-7; a weak D match, TRBD2 (7 bases). Germline V CDR1 and CDR2: WNHNN, SYGVQD (reference sequence). The CDR3 spans 12 residues. CDR3 loop: CASSDTGGHLDF. The CDR3 DNA sequence: TGCGCCAGCAGTGATACGGGGGGACATCTGGACTTC.

This clonotype was picked up many times. The rearrangement uses TRBV5-6 and TRBJ2-5, with D possibly matching TRBD1 (7 bases). Germline V lookup: CDR1 SGHDT, CDR2 YYEEEE. The CDR3 sequence is 14 residues long. Between the trimmed V and J ends, which lost 2 bases and 2 bases, there was a span of 10 bases. CDR3 in amino acids: CASSFSGGQETQYF. The CDR3 DNA reads TGTGCCAGCAGCTTTTCAGGGGGGCAAGAGACCCAGTACTTC.

There are a few counts of this clonotype. This rearrangement joins TRBV12-3 or TRBV12-4 to TRBJ1-1, with 8 bases aligning to TRBD1. This CDR3 region has 14 residues. V was clipped by 6 bases and J by 4 bases; unmatched bases: 7. In DNA, the CDR3 is TGTGCCAGCAGGCCTACAGGGGGGAGCACTGAAGCTTTCTTT. Encoded protein: CASRPTGGSTEAFF.

This clonotype has a handful of counts. This sequence joins TRBV6-1 and TRBJ2-2, with a possible D match to TRBD1 (6 bases). Between the trimmed V and J ends, which lost 7 bases and 5 bases, there was a span of 14 bases. CDR3 length: 14 amino acids. Germline assignment: CDR1 MNHNS and CDR2 SASEGT. This chain's CDR3 is CASKNRVGTGELFF. The CDR3 coding sequence is TGTGCCAGCAAGAACAGGGTCGGAACCGGGGAGCTGTTTTTT.

V gene TRBV24-1 combines with J gene TRBJ2-1; 7 bases are shared with TRBD2. V trimming: 0 bases; J trimming: 0 bases; junction bases outside the gene matches: 13. The CDR3 covers 20 residues. The germline V gene has CDR1 KGHDR and CDR2 SFDVKD. This CDR3 reads CATSDLQLCGRGFSYNEQFF. The CDR3 nucleotides read TGTGCCACCAGTGATTTGCAGTTGTGCGGGAGAGGGTTCTCCTACAATGAGCAGTTCTTC.